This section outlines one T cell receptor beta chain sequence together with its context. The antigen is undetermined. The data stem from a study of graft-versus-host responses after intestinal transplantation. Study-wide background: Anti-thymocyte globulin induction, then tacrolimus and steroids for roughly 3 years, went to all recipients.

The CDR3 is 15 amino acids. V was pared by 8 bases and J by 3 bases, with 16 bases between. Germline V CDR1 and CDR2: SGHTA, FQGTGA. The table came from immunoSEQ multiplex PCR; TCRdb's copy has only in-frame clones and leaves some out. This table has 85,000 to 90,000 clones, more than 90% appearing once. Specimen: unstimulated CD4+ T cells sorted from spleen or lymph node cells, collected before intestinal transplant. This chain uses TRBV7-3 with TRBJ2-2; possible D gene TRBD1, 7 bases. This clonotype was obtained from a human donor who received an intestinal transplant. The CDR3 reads CASGDDREDTGELFF. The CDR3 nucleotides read TGTGCCAGCGGGGATGACAGGGAGGACACCGGGGAGCTGTTTTTT.